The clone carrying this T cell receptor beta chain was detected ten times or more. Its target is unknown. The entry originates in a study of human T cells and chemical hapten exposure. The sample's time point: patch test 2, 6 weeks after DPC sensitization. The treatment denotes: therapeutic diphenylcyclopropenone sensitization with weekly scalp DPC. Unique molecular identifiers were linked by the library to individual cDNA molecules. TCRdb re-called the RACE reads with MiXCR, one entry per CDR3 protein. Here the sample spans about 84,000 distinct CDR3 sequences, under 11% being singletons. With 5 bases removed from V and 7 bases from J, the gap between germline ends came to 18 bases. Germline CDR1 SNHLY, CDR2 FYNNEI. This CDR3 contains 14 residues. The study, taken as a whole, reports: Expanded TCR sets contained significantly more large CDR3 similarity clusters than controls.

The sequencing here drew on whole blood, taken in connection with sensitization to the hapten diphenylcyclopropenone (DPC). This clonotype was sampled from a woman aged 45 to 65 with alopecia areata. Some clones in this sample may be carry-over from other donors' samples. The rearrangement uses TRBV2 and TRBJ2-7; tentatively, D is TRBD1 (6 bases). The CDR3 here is CASSSNPRGREQYF. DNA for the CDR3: TGTGCCAGCAGTTCCAACCCCAGGGGTCGAGAGCAGTACTTC.